Each of the 11 T cell receptor beta chains below was sequenced from the same sample in a study of T cells in Graves' hyperthyroidism and ophthalmopathy. Researchers amplified the TCR beta CDR3 regions from RNA transcripts. Primed by the HTBI set, a first-round RT-PCR was run on the TCR CDR3. Each CDR3 protein is one row after TCRdb ran MiXCR on the multiplex PCR reads. The sample has around 540,000 distinct CDR3 sequences; around 46% are singletons. Sequencing was done on a sample of peripheral blood or thyroid tissue (not recorded which). The receptors originated from a woman between 18 and 29 years old with Graves' hyperthyroidism.

The V and J genes are TRBV5-8 and TRBJ1-1; 7 bases are a match to TRBD1. The junction had 4 bases not matched to a gene; V was cut back by 4 bases and J by 1 base. Germline CDR1 is SGHTS and CDR2 is YDEGEE. The CDR3 length is 14 residues. CDR3 loop: CASSRQGENTEAFF. CDR3 DNA: TGTGCCAGCAGCCGACAGGGCGAGAACACTGAAGCTTTCTTT.

The chain joins TRBV7-9 to TRBJ1-2, with 7 bases identical to TRBD1. This CDR3 has 14 residues. From germline, CDR1 is SEHNR and CDR2 FQNEAQ (reference sequence). The ends lost 5 bases at V and 7 bases at J; junction bases unmatched: 10. CDR3 amino acids: CASSNFGNRGGYTF. The CDR3 DNA reads TGTGCCAGCAGCAACTTCGGGAACAGGGGTGGCTACACCTTC.

The sample holds many counts of this clonotype. V is TRBV7-9 and J is TRBJ1-2; D is possibly TRBD1 (5 bases). V was pared by 5 bases and J by 9 bases, with 16 bases between. The germline V gene encodes CDR1 SEHNR and CDR2 FQNEAQ (reference sequence). The CDR3 is made up of 13 amino acids. This chain's CDR3 is CASSTGDGWRYTF. CDR3 sequence (DNA): TGTGCCAGCAGCACCGGGGACGGCTGGCGCTACACCTTC.

Worth noting for this clonotype: Relative to the germline gene, one junction end is altered; a read error may explain this. J is TRBJ2-7 and V is TRBV2; 8 nucleotides agree with TRBD2. Looked up from germline, CDR1 is SNHLY and CDR2 is FYNNEI. CDR3 size: 14 residues. Here the CDR3 reads CATSDPGLADEQYF. The DNA for the CDR3 is TGTGCCACCAGTGACCCCGGACTAGCCGACGAGCAGTACTTC.

This clonotype was seen repeatedly, ten times or more. The chain joins TRBV10-3 to TRBJ2-7; the match to TRBD2 covers 12 bases. After removal of 0 bases from V and 5 bases from J, the junction contained 8 bases not matched to a gene. There are 17 residues in the CDR3. CDR1 is ENHRY and CDR2 is SYGVKD in the germline V gene. The CDR3 loop is CAISESLAGGPRDEQYF. CDR3 in DNA: TGTGCCATCAGTGAGTCGCTAGCGGGAGGGCCAAGGGACGAGCAGTACTTC.

The CDR3 here is CASSFGTGGNTIYF. As DNA, the CDR3 is TGTGCCAGCAGTTTCGGGACAGGAGGAAACACCATATATTTT. J is TRBJ1-3 and V is TRBV2; 8 bases are shared with TRBD1. The V and J ends lost 5 bases and 4 bases, in that order; junction bases with no gene match: 4. Germline CDR1 and CDR2: SNHLY and FYNNEI. The CDR3 covers 14 residues.

The sample holds a few counts of this clonotype. The genes are TRBV7-9 and TRBJ1-1; no reliable D call. CDR1 is SEHNR, CDR2 FQNEAQ, per germline (reference sequence). The CDR3 sequence is 15 residues long. Trimming removed 5 bases at V and 5 bases at J, with 18 bases between. The CDR3 DNA sequence: TGTGCCAGCAGCCTCCTGCCGGTGACGGGGACTGAAGCTTTCTTT. Protein product: CASSLLPVTGTEAFF.

This clonotype was picked up many times. A junction end diverges from the germline sequence, so it may reflect a read error. This rearrangement joins TRBV29-1 to TRBJ1-1; D remains unclear. There are 9 residues in the CDR3. In germline, CDR1 is SQVTM, CDR2 ANQGSEA. The CDR3 region has the DNA TGCAGTGTTGATTACCAAGCTTTCTTT. As protein: CSVDYQAFF. The full variable domain, its missing parts supplied by reference TRBV29-1 and TRBJ1-1, is SAVISQKPSRDICQRGTSLTIQCQVDSQVTMMFWYRQQPGQSLTLIATANQGSEATYESGFVIDKFPISRPNLTFSTLTVSNMSPEDSSIYLCSVDYQAFFGQGTRLTVV.

The chain combines TRBV10-3 with TRBJ2-3; unclear D gene. This CDR3 has 16 residues. Germline assignment: CDR1 ENHRY and CDR2 SYGVKD. Trimming took off 0 bases at V and 6 bases at J, with 16 bases between the two ends. The chain's CDR3 is CAISESSKVISDTQYF. The CDR3 DNA is TGTGCCATCAGTGAGTCCAGCAAGGTAATTTCGGATACGCAGTATTTT.

This clonotype turned up a few times. The chain has TRBV4-2 and TRBJ2-3; 8 bases map to TRBD2. The junction had 10 bases not matched to a gene; V was cut back by 3 bases and J by 5 bases. The CDR3 has 16 residues. Germline V CDR1 and CDR2: LGHNA, YNFKEQ. The DNA for the CDR3 is TGTGCCAGCAGCCATGAAACTAGCGGTGCCCAAGATACGCAGTATTTT. This translates into CASSHETSGAQDTQYF.

The chain carries TRBV9 and TRBJ2-5; either TRBD1 or TRBD2 may supply D (5 bases each). The CDR3 spans 14 residues. Germline-derived CDR1 and CDR2 are SGDLS and YYNGEE. V lost 2 bases to trimming and J lost 5 bases, with 13 bases between them. The CDR3: CASSVSSGTETQYF. The DNA of the CDR3 is TGTGCCAGCAGCGTGTCGTCCGGGACGGAGACCCAGTACTTC.